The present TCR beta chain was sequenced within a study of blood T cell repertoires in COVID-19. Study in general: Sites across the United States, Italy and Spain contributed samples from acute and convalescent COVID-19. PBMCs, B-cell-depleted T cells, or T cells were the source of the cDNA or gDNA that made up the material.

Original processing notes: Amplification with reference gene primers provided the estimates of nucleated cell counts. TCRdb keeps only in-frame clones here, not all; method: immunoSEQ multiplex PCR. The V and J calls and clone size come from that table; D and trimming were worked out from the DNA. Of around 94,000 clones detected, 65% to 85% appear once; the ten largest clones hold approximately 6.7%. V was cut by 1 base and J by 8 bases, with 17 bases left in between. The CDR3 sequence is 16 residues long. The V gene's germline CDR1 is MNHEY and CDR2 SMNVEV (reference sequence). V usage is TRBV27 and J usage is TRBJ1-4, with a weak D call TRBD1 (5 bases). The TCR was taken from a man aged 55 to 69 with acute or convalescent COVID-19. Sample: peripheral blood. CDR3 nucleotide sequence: TGTGCCAGCAGTTTATTAGGGGCAGTGACTGTCGAAAAACTGTTTTTT. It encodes CASSLLGAVTVEKLFF.